This T cell receptor beta chain is drawn from a study of blood T cell repertoires in COVID-19. Trimming took off 3 bases at V and 7 bases at J, with 19 bases between the two ends. In germline, CDR1 is LNHDA, CDR2 SQIVND (reference sequence). The CDR3 spans 15 residues. Repertoires were generated with immunoSEQ multiplex PCR, while TCRdb's copy carries only in-frame clones and drops some. The table records roughly 380,000 clones, 70% to 85% of them present only once. The chain employs TRBV19 and TRBJ2-7, with a possible D match to TRBD2 (6 bases). The material sequenced was peripheral blood. This receptor was taken from a human donor with acute or convalescent COVID-19. The donor label of this sample is uncertain. The CDR3 reads CASSIQASASWEQYF. CDR3 nucleotides: TGTGCCAGTAGTATCCAAGCTAGCGCCTCTTGGGAGCAGTACTTC. The full variable domain, completed using reference TRBV19 and TRBJ2-7, is DGGITQSPKYLFRKEGQNVTLSCEQNLNHDAMYWYRQDPGQGLRLIYYSQIVNDFQKGDIAEGYSVSREKKESFPLTVTSAQKNPTAFYLCASSIQASASWEQYFGPGTRLTVT.